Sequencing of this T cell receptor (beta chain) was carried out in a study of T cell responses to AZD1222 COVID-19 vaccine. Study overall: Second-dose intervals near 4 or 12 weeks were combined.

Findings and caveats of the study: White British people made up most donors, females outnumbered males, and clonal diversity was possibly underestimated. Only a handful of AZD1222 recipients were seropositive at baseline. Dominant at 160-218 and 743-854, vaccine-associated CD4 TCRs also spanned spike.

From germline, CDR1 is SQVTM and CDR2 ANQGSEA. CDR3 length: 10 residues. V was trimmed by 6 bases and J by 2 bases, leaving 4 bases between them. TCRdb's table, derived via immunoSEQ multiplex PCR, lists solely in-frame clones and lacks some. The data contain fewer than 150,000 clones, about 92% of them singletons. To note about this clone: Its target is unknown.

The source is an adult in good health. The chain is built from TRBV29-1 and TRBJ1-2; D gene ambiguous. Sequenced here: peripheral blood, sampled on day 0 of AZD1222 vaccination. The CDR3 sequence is CSVGNYGYTF. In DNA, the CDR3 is TGCAGCGTGGGAAACTATGGCTACACCTTC.